The rows below give T cell receptor beta chains drawn from one sample of a study of shared clonotypes between healthy human individuals. Measured with immunoSEQ multiplex PCR; TCRdb has only the in-frame clones, and not every one. This sample has about 2.4 million clones, with more than 85% found just once. The sequencing input was naive CD4+ T cells from PBMCs. The source is a man younger than 35 in good health. Some clones in this sample may be carry-over from other donors' samples. The CDR3 runs from the conserved cysteine through the conserved F or W. D genes are given only for firm matches. Clone size is not always given. Where it is, it says once, few, many or a class for expanded clones.

v_call: TRBV11-2
clone_size: -
j_call: TRBJ2-3
d_call: TRBD1
cdr3_aa: CASSLGGGPGTGLRDTQYF
cdr3_nt: TGTGCCAGCAGCTTAGGAGGGGGACCCGGGACAGGGCTGAGGGATACGCAGTATTTT

v_call: TRBV6-1
clone_size: -
j_call: TRBJ2-7
d_call: -
cdr3_aa: CASCFGDVSYEQYF
cdr3_nt: TGTGCCAGCTGTTTCGGGGACGTCTCCTACGAGCAGTACTTC

v_call: TRBV28
clone_size: few
j_call: TRBJ1-1
d_call: -
cdr3_aa: CASSLRGEWAEAFF
cdr3_nt: TGTGCCAGCAGTTTACGCGGGGAGTGGGCTGAAGCTTTCTTT

v_call: TRBV11-2
clone_size: once
j_call: TRBJ1-2
d_call: TRBD1
cdr3_aa: CASSYRDSSTHYGYTF
cdr3_nt: TGTGCCAGCAGCTACCGGGACAGCAGCACTCACTATGGCTACACCTTC

v_call: TRBV2
clone_size: -
j_call: TRBJ1-5
d_call: TRBD1
cdr3_aa: CASRGTGVHNQPQHF
cdr3_nt: TGTGCCAGCAGGGGGACAGGAGTCCACAATCAGCCCCAGCATTTT

v_call: TRBV18
clone_size: -
j_call: TRBJ2-7
d_call: -
cdr3_aa: CASSPTVTESYEQYF
cdr3_nt: TGTGCCAGCTCACCCACCGTCACGGAATCCTACGAGCAGTACTTC

v_call: TRBV2
clone_size: -
j_call: TRBJ2-7
d_call: TRBD1
cdr3_aa: CASNRDRGTYEQYF
cdr3_nt: TGTGCCAGCAACCGGGACAGGGGGACCTACGAGCAGTACTTC

v_call: TRBV2
clone_size: -
j_call: TRBJ1-4
d_call: TRBD1
cdr3_aa: CASSPRDRANEKLFF
cdr3_nt: TGTGCCAGCAGTCCCAGGGACAGGGCTAATGAAAAACTGTTTTTT

v_call: TRBV5-6
clone_size: -
j_call: TRBJ1-1
d_call: -
cdr3_aa: CASSLVGPGPNTEAFF
cdr3_nt: TGTGCCAGCAGCTTGGTCGGGCCGGGACCGAACACTGAAGCTTTCTTT

v_call: TRBV11-3
clone_size: -
j_call: TRBJ2-2
d_call: -
cdr3_aa: CASSYLTGELFF
cdr3_nt: TGTGCCAGCAGCTACCTAACCGGGGAGCTGTTTTTT

v_call: TRBV13
clone_size: -
j_call: TRBJ1-2
d_call: -
cdr3_aa: CASSLRASPNGYTF
cdr3_nt: TGTGCCAGCAGCTTGAGGGCCAGCCCTAATGGCTACACCTTC

v_call: TRBV7-2
clone_size: -
j_call: TRBJ2-7
d_call: -
cdr3_aa: CASSPVQGRHEQYF
cdr3_nt: TGTGCCAGCAGCCCAGTGCAGGGCAGGCACGAGCAGTACTTC

v_call: TRBV5-4
clone_size: -
j_call: TRBJ1-2
d_call: -
cdr3_aa: CASSGTGAFMGYTF
cdr3_nt: TGTGCCAGCAGCGGTACCGGGGCTTTTATGGGCTACACCTTC

v_call: TRBV18
clone_size: -
j_call: TRBJ2-3
d_call: TRBD2
cdr3_aa: CASSLRPGTSGREGTTDTQYF
cdr3_nt: TGTGCCAGCTCACTCCGCCCCGGGACTAGCGGCAGGGAGGGGACCACAGATACGCAGTATTTT

v_call: TRBV6-5
clone_size: -
j_call: TRBJ2-7
d_call: -
cdr3_aa: CASSYRQTYEQYF
cdr3_nt: TGTGCCAGCAGTTACCGGCAGACCTACGAGCAGTACTTC

v_call: TRBV6-5
clone_size: -
j_call: TRBJ1-1
d_call: TRBD1
cdr3_aa: CASSAGGAFTEAFF
cdr3_nt: TGTGCCAGCAGTGCAGGGGGCGCGTTCACTGAAGCTTTCTTT

v_call: TRBV9
clone_size: -
j_call: TRBJ2-7
d_call: TRBD2
cdr3_aa: CASSRGSSYEQYF
cdr3_nt: TGTGCCAGCAGTCGCGGGAGCTCCTACGAGCAGTACTTC

v_call: TRBV21-1
clone_size: -
j_call: TRBJ1-4
d_call: -
cdr3_aa: CASSILGFPREKLFF
cdr3_nt: TGTGCCAGCAGCATTTTGGGGTTTCCGAGGGAAAAACTGTTTTTT

v_call: TRBV28
clone_size: -
j_call: TRBJ1-3
d_call: -
cdr3_aa: CASSPPGRSSGNTIYF
cdr3_nt: TGTGCCAGCAGTCCCCCCGGACGGAGCTCTGGAAACACCATATATTTT

v_call: TRBV19
clone_size: -
j_call: TRBJ2-1
d_call: -
cdr3_aa: CASSAPGLRANEQFF
cdr3_nt: TGTGCCAGTAGTGCCCCGGGTCTAAGGGCCAATGAGCAGTTCTTC

v_call: TRBV6-6
clone_size: -
j_call: TRBJ2-1
d_call: -
cdr3_aa: CASREGGHDEQFF
cdr3_nt: TGTGCCAGCAGAGAGGGAGGACACGATGAGCAGTTCTTC

v_call: TRBV27
clone_size: once
j_call: TRBJ2-7
d_call: TRBD1
cdr3_aa: CASSLRSQGASSYEQYF
cdr3_nt: TGTGCCAGCAGTCTCCGGTCCCAGGGGGCTTCATCCTACGAGCAGTACTTC

v_call: TRBV12-5
clone_size: -
j_call: TRBJ2-3
d_call: -
cdr3_aa: CASGLGPDTQYF
cdr3_nt: TGTGCTAGTGGTCTCGGACCGGATACGCAGTATTTT

v_call: TRBV7-8
clone_size: -
j_call: TRBJ1-1
d_call: -
cdr3_aa: CASSFKDSGGATEAFF
cdr3_nt: TGTGCCAGCAGCTTCAAGGACAGCGGGGGAGCCACTGAAGCTTTCTTT

v_call: TRBV7-9
clone_size: -
j_call: TRBJ2-2
d_call: TRBD1
cdr3_aa: CASTNRGTTGELFF
cdr3_nt: TGTGCCAGCACCAACAGGGGGACCACCGGGGAGCTGTTTTTT

v_call: TRBV6-1
clone_size: -
j_call: TRBJ2-7
d_call: -
cdr3_aa: CASSEGFLRDRSYEQYF
cdr3_nt: TGTGCCAGCAGTGAAGGCTTCTTGCGGGATAGATCCTACGAGCAGTACTTC

v_call: TRBV2
clone_size: -
j_call: TRBJ2-1
d_call: -
cdr3_aa: CASSTSGTPLFYNEQFF
cdr3_nt: TGTGCCAGCAGTACTTCCGGGACTCCCCTTTTCTACAATGAGCAGTTCTTC

v_call: TRBV9
clone_size: -
j_call: TRBJ2-1
d_call: TRBD2
cdr3_aa: CASSAAGLAGGRSYNEQFF
cdr3_nt: TGTGCCAGCAGCGCCGCCGGACTAGCGGGAGGTCGCTCCTACAATGAGCAGTTCTTC

v_call: TRBV4-2
clone_size: -
j_call: TRBJ2-5
d_call: -
cdr3_aa: CASSQNPTGQETQYF
cdr3_nt: TGTGCCAGCAGCCAGAATCCGACAGGACAAGAGACCCAGTACTTC

v_call: TRBV7-2
clone_size: -
j_call: TRBJ2-3
d_call: TRBD2
cdr3_aa: CASSLLAGDDTQYF
cdr3_nt: TGTGCCAGCAGCTTGCTAGCGGGAGACGATACGCAGTATTTT

v_call: TRBV5-1
clone_size: -
j_call: TRBJ1-1
d_call: -
cdr3_aa: CASSLQSQVRGTEAFF
cdr3_nt: TGCGCCAGCAGCTTACAATCTCAAGTCAGGGGCACTGAAGCTTTCTTT

v_call: TRBV4-3
clone_size: -
j_call: TRBJ2-7
d_call: -
cdr3_aa: CASSQDIGAAYEQYF
cdr3_nt: TGCGCCAGCAGCCAAGATATTGGGGCAGCCTACGAGCAGTACTTC

v_call: TRBV6-5
clone_size: -
j_call: TRBJ1-4
d_call: -
cdr3_aa: CASRRMTATNEKLFF
cdr3_nt: TGTGCCAGCAGACGGATGACAGCAACTAATGAAAAACTGTTTTTT

v_call: TRBV9
clone_size: once
j_call: TRBJ2-4
d_call: -
cdr3_aa: CASSPRGRRGAKNIQYF
cdr3_nt: TGTGCCAGCAGTCCCAGGGGCCGGAGGGGAGCCAAAAACATTCAGTACTTC

v_call: TRBV4-2
clone_size: -
j_call: TRBJ2-1
d_call: TRBD2
cdr3_aa: CASSQVAGEKGLNEQFF
cdr3_nt: TGTGCCAGCAGCCAGGTAGCGGGAGAGAAGGGGCTAAATGAGCAGTTCTTC

v_call: TRBV11-2
clone_size: -
j_call: TRBJ2-1
d_call: TRBD2
cdr3_aa: CASSLEGTSGFYEQFF
cdr3_nt: TGTGCCAGCAGCTTAGAAGGGACTAGCGGGTTCTATGAGCAGTTCTTC

v_call: TRBV6-5
clone_size: -
j_call: TRBJ2-1
d_call: -
cdr3_aa: CASGPKAQQFF
cdr3_nt: TGTGCCAGCGGGCCTAAGGCCCAGCAGTTCTTC

v_call: TRBV28
clone_size: -
j_call: TRBJ1-1
d_call: -
cdr3_aa: CAVFRGTEAFF
cdr3_nt: TGTGCCGTATTTAGGGGCACTGAAGCTTTCTTT

v_call: TRBV7-2
clone_size: -
j_call: TRBJ2-7
d_call: TRBD1
cdr3_aa: CASSGTGVSEQYF
cdr3_nt: TGTGCCAGCAGCGGGACAGGCGTTTCTGAGCAGTACTTC

v_call: TRBV7-3
clone_size: -
j_call: TRBJ1-1
d_call: -
cdr3_aa: CASSKQGGTEAFF
cdr3_nt: TGTGCCAGCAGCAAACAGGGCGGGACTGAAGCTTTCTTT

v_call: TRBV6-6
clone_size: -
j_call: TRBJ2-1
d_call: TRBD2
cdr3_aa: CASSSSGPAGNEQFF
cdr3_nt: TGTGCCAGCAGTTCTAGCGGCCCCGCGGGAAATGAGCAGTTCTTC

v_call: TRBV19
clone_size: -
j_call: TRBJ2-3
d_call: TRBD2
cdr3_aa: CASSDRASGRKDTQYF
cdr3_nt: TGTGCCAGTAGTGACCGAGCTAGCGGGAGAAAAGATACGCAGTATTTT

v_call: TRBV7-9
clone_size: -
j_call: TRBJ1-2
d_call: TRBD1
cdr3_aa: CASISTGNGYTF
cdr3_nt: TGTGCCAGCATCTCGACAGGGAATGGCTACACCTTC

v_call: TRBV29-1
clone_size: -
j_call: TRBJ2-7
d_call: -
cdr3_aa: CSVTRGAQGTPYEQYF
cdr3_nt: TGCAGCGTCACACGGGGGGCGCAAGGGACTCCTTACGAGCAGTACTTC

v_call: TRBV16
clone_size: -
j_call: TRBJ2-6
d_call: -
cdr3_aa: CASSQLDSSGANVLTF
cdr3_nt: TGTGCCAGCAGCCAATTGGACAGCTCTGGGGCCAACGTCCTGACTTTC

v_call: TRBV27
clone_size: few
j_call: TRBJ1-5
d_call: TRBD1
cdr3_aa: CASRRTGTGNQPQHF
cdr3_nt: TGTGCCAGCAGGAGGACCGGGACAGGCAATCAGCCCCAGCATTTT

v_call: TRBV29-1
clone_size: -
j_call: TRBJ1-5
d_call: -
cdr3_aa: CSVGHHDQPQHF
cdr3_nt: TGCAGCGTTGGACACCACGATCAGCCCCAGCATTTT

v_call: TRBV28
clone_size: -
j_call: TRBJ2-5
d_call: -
cdr3_aa: CASSLGWETQYF
cdr3_nt: TGTGCCAGCAGTTTGGGGTGGGAGACCCAGTACTTC

v_call: TRBV5-1
clone_size: -
j_call: TRBJ2-1
d_call: -
cdr3_aa: CASSLGQLYNEQFF
cdr3_nt: TGCGCCAGCAGCTTGGGACAGCTTTACAATGAGCAGTTCTTC

v_call: TRBV4-3
clone_size: -
j_call: TRBJ1-5
d_call: -
cdr3_aa: CASSSEKGNQPQHF
cdr3_nt: TGCGCCAGCAGCTCCGAAAAGGGGAATCAGCCCCAGCATTTT

v_call: TRBV7-2
clone_size: -
j_call: TRBJ2-1
d_call: -
cdr3_aa: CASNPMRSDEQFF
cdr3_nt: TGTGCCAGCAACCCCATGAGGAGCGATGAGCAGTTCTTC